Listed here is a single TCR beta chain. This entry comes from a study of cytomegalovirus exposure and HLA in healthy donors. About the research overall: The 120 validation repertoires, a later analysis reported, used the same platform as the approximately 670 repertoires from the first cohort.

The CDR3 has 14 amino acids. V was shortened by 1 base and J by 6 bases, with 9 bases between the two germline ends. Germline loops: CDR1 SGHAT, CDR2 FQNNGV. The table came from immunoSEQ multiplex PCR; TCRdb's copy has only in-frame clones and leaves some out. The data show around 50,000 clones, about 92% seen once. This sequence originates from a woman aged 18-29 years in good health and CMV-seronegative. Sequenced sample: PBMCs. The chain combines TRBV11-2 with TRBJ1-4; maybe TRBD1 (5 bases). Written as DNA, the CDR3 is TGTGCCAGCAGCTTAGCAGGGATAGATGAAAAACTGTTTTTT. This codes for CASSLAGIDEKLFF.